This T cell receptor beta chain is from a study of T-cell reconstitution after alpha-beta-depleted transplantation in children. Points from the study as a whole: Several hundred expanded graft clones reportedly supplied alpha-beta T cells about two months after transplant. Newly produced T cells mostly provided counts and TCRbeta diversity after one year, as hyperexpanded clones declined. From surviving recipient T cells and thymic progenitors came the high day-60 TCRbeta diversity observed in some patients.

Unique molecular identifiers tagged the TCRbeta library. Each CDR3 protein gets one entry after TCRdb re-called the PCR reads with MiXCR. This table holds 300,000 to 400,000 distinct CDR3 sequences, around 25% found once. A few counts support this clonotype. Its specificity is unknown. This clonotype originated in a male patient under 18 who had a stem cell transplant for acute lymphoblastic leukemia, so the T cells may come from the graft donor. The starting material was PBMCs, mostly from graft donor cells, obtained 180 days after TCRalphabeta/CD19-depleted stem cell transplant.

The CDR3 bases are TGTGCCAGCAGCCAAGATCGCCTGGGCTTCTTGCAGTTCTTC. Translation: CASSQDRLGFLQFF. The chain couples TRBV3-1 to TRBJ2-1; D not resolved. V was pared by 0 bases and J by 12 bases, with 15 bases between. Germline V gene data show CDR1 as LGHDT and CDR2 as YNNKEL (reference sequence). CDR3 length equals 14 residues.